This T cell receptor (beta chain) appears in the sequencing data of a study of shared clonotypes between healthy human individuals. Looking at the study overall: The composition of the donors was a couple of women and three men aged 18 to 49.

As originally analysed: With immunoSEQ giving junction-only sequences and no quality scores, filtering differed. Assay: immunoSEQ multiplex PCR; the TCRdb copy retains only in-frame clones and omits some. The V and J calls and clone size are taken from that table; D and trimming were inferred from the DNA. The sample lists about 2.4 million clones; more than 85% were seen once. Comment on this clone: The antigen is undetermined.

The CDR3 length is 16 residues. The study's findings and limits: Clonotype sharing among donors was expected to depend on sequencing depth.

The chain uses TRBV21-1 and TRBJ1-1. TRBV21-1 is a pseudogene segment. The receptor's source is a man between 18 and 29 years old in good health. Some clones in this sample may be carry-over from other donors' samples. Specimen: naive CD4+ T cells from PBMCs. The subset here: CD45RA+ positively selected. The CDR3 bases are TGTGCCAGCAGATTACTGACCGCGACATATAGGGCTGAAGCTTTCTTT. This gives the protein CASRLLTATYRAEAFF.